What follows are 21 T cell receptor beta chains derived from one specimen sequenced in a study of regulatory T cells in long-lasting Graves disease. Building of the TCR beta libraries involved iRepertoire HTBI primers and Arm-PCR of CDR3 regions. TCRdb re-derived calls from the multiplex PCR reads in MiXCR, one entry per CDR3 protein. This sample has approximately 350,000 distinct CDR3 sequences, with 12% found just once. Time point of the sample: newly diagnosed GD, antithyroid drugs for less than 3 months. Researchers made the TCR library from RNA that was extracted from PBMCs. This sample also appeared in a second study, on T cells in Graves' hyperthyroidism and ophthalmopathy.

The sequences come from peripheral blood mononuclear cells (PBMCs), collected at new diagnosis, from a patient treated with antithyroid drugs. The receptors here all came from a woman between 18 and 29 years old with Graves disease.

This clonotype was picked up many times. The chain couples TRBV19 to TRBJ2-5; D is ambiguous. The CDR3 is made up of 14 amino acids. The V end was cut by 3 bases, the J end by 2 bases, with 10 bases between. Germline CDR1 LNHDA, CDR2 SQIVND (reference sequence). The CDR3 region has the DNA TGTGCCAGTAGTATTGTCGGCCGACAAGAGACCCAGTACTTC. Protein sequence: CASSIVGRQETQYF.

This clonotype has a count of ten or more. CDR3 sequence (DNA): TGTGCCAGCAGCCCCGCCAGGGCAAAGTTCTTC. Protein product: CASSPARAKFF. The gene calls are TRBV6-1 and TRBJ2-1; a weak D match, TRBD1 (5 bases). Per the germline V gene, CDR1 is MNHNS and CDR2 is SASEGT. The length of the CDR3 is 11 residues. Trimming removed 6 bases from V and 14 bases from J, with 14 bases in between.

This clonotype was seen at least ten times. The rearrangement links TRBV29-1 to TRBJ1-1; a weak D match, TRBD1 (5 bases). Germline CDR1 and CDR2: SQVTM and ANQGSEA. The germline V and J ends were trimmed by 4 bases and 5 bases, with 11 bases remaining between them. The CDR3 sequence is 12 residues long. CDR3 protein: CSVGQPVTEAFF. In nucleotides, the CDR3 is TGCAGCGTTGGACAGCCCGTAACTGAAGCTTTCTTT.

This clonotype was seen repeatedly, ten times or more. This chain uses TRBV7-9 with TRBJ2-2, with D possibly being TRBD1 (6 bases). There are 15 residues in the CDR3. The V and J ends lost 3 bases and 3 bases respectively, with 11 bases between them. The germline V gene has CDR1 SEHNR and CDR2 FQNEAQ (reference sequence). CDR3 DNA: TGTGCCAGCAGCTTGGTACAGGGCGACACCGGGGAGCTGTTTTTT. Translated: CASSLVQGDTGELFF.

The table lists this clonotype with many counts. The chain joins TRBV28 to TRBJ2-4; D uncertain. The V gene's germline CDR1 is MDHEN and CDR2 SYDVKM. The V gene lost 2 bases and the J gene lost 6 bases, with 8 bases spanning the gap. CDR3 length equals 13 residues. The CDR3 reads CASSLPRLNIQYF. CDR3 sequence (DNA): TGTGCCAGCAGTTTACCCCGGTTAAACATTCAGTACTTC. The full variable domain, in which reference TRBV28 and TRBJ2-4 provide the parts outside the CDR3, is DVKVTQSSRYLVKRTGEKVFLECVQDMDHENMFWYRQDPGLGLRLIYFSYDVKMKEKGDIPEGYSVSREKKERFSLILESASTNQTSMYLCASSLPRLNIQYFGAGTRLSVL.

The chain employs TRBV12-3 or TRBV12-4 and TRBJ1-2; D uncertain. Trimming removed 4 bases at V and 1 base at J, with 4 bases between. The CDR3 totals 12 residues. CDR3 residues: CASSYSNYGYTF. CDR3 nucleotides: TGTGCCAGCAGTTATAGTAACTATGGCTACACCTTC.

This clonotype was counted many times. The CDR3 coding sequence is TGTGCCAGCGGGGCGGGGGGGATGGATGAGCAGTTCTTC. This sequence encodes CASGAGGMDEQFF. This sequence joins TRBV7-2 and TRBJ2-1; TRBD2 aligns across 9 bases. Per germline, CDR1 SGHTA and CDR2 FQGNSA. V lost 8 bases, J lost 8 bases, and 7 bases stayed unmatched. The CDR3 spans 13 residues.

There are many counts of this clonotype. The rearrangement uses TRBV28 and TRBJ2-1, with D tentatively TRBD2 (6 bases). Germline lookup yields CDR1 MDHEN and CDR2 SYDVKM. Trimming shortened V by 10 bases and J by 0 bases, and 13 bases separated the two germline ends. The CDR3 runs to 14 residues. The CDR3 protein is CATWGGNSYNEQFF. The CDR3 DNA reads as TGTGCCACATGGGGAGGCAACTCCTACAATGAGCAGTTCTTC.

This clonotype was seen ten or more times. The chain couples TRBV18 to TRBJ1-1, with 8 positions matching TRBD1. This CDR3 is built from 15 residues. V trimming: 3 bases; J trimming: 5 bases; junction bases outside the gene matches: 8. CDR1 and CDR2 from the germline V gene are KGHSH and LQKENI. CDR3 DNA sequence: TGTGCCAGCTCACCGCCGACAGGGGTTGGTACTGAAGCTTTCTTT. Protein: CASSPPTGVGTEAFF. The variable domain in full, with the rest retrieved from reference TRBV18 and TRBJ1-1, is NAGVMQNPRHLVRRRGQEARLRCSPMKGHSHVYWYRQLPEEGLKFMVYLQKENIIDESGMPKERFSAEFPKEGPSILRIQQVVRGDSAAYFCASSPPTGVGTEAFFGQGTRLTVV.

This clonotype was counted ten times or more. V gene TRBV24-1 combines with J gene TRBJ2-2; D not certain. CDR1 and CDR2 (germline): KGHDR, SFDVKD. The CDR3 contains 14 residues. The V end lost 5 bases, the J end lost 3 bases, and 9 bases lay between the germline ends. This CDR3 is CATSASGHTGELFF. Here the CDR3 DNA reads TGTGCCACCAGTGCGAGTGGACACACCGGGGAGCTGTTTTTT.

Many counts were recorded for this clonotype. This rearrangement joins TRBV6-2 or TRBV6-3 to TRBJ1-5; 8 bases align to TRBD1. V gave up 2 bases and J gave up 7 bases; unmatched junction bases: 7. The CDR3 covers 15 residues. In germline, CDR1 is MNHEY, CDR2 SVGEGT. The CDR3 is CASSYAQGARQPQHF. As DNA, the CDR3 is TGTGCCAGCAGTTACGCTCAGGGGGCCCGGCAGCCCCAGCATTTT.

This clonotype was seen at least ten times. DNA of the CDR3: TGTGCCAGCAGCTTGGCTGGGACAGGGATCCACGAGCAGTACTTC. This gives the protein CASSLAGTGIHEQYF. This chain joins TRBV5-5 and TRBJ2-7, with 9 bases identical to TRBD1. Germline trimming cut 0 bases from V and 5 bases from J; bases unmatched to any gene: 6. The CDR3 extends over 15 amino acids. Germline-derived CDR1 and CDR2 are SGHKS and YYEKEE (reference sequence).

This clonotype was counted ten times or more. The rearrangement uses TRBV2 and TRBJ1-1, with D possibly TRBD1 on 6 matching bases. The length of the CDR3 is 14 residues. Trimming stripped 7 bases from V and 10 bases from J, with 22 bases between. The germline CDR1 and CDR2 sequences are SNHLY and FYNNEI. CDR3 sequence (DNA): TGTGCCAGCACCGGGGAAAGGGGGATAAGGGGAGCTTTCTTT. Its translation is CASTGERGIRGAFF.

The table lists this clonotype with many counts. The chain recombines TRBV11-3 with TRBJ2-1; D gene ambiguous. CDR3 length equals 13 residues. The germline V and J ends were trimmed by 0 bases and 5 bases, with 5 bases remaining between them. Germline lookup yields CDR1 SGHNT and CDR2 YENEEA. Here the CDR3 reads CASSLEVHNEQFF. In DNA, the CDR3 is TGTGCCAGCAGCTTAGAGGTACACAATGAGCAGTTCTTC.

This clonotype was counted only a few times. The chain employs TRBV13 and TRBJ1-1; weak D call: TRBD1 (5 bases). CDR1 is PRHDT, CDR2 FYEKMQ, per germline (reference sequence). There are 15 residues in the CDR3. V was cut by 2 bases and J by 6 bases, with 16 bases left in between. CDR3 sequence: CASSLLMSGEPEAFF. Here the CDR3 DNA reads TGTGCCAGCAGCTTACTGATGTCGGGGGAGCCTGAAGCTTTCTTT.

This clonotype showed up many times. This chain joins TRBV6-2 or TRBV6-3 and TRBJ2-3; D remains ambiguous. Trimming removed 2 bases at V and 2 bases at J, with 11 bases between. Looked up from germline, CDR1 is MNHEY and CDR2 is SVGEGT. This CDR3 has 15 residues. The CDR3 DNA sequence: TGTGCCAGCAGTTACCGGACCTGGGACACAGATACGCAGTATTTT. This translates into CASSYRTWDTDTQYF.

This clonotype has at least ten counts. The V call is TRBV27, the J call TRBJ2-2; D perhaps matches TRBD2 (6 bases). In germline, CDR1 is MNHEY, CDR2 SMNVEV (reference sequence). Trimming removed 4 bases at V and 6 bases at J, with 15 bases between. This CDR3 is built from 15 residues. In DNA form, the CDR3 reads TGTGCCAGCAGTTGGCGGGGAGTAAGACCCGGGGAGCTGTTTTTT. Protein: CASSWRGVRPGELFF.

This clonotype was seen many times. The chain couples TRBV2 to TRBJ2-5, with D tentatively TRBD2 (5 bases). Germline CDR1 reads SNHLY; CDR2 reads FYNNEI. V was trimmed by 4 bases and J by 7 bases, leaving 7 bases between them. The CDR3 has 11 amino acids. The CDR3 reads CASSGRGTQYF. CDR3 sequence (DNA): TGTGCCAGCAGTGGTCGGGGGACCCAGTACTTC.

This clonotype came up a few times. The V and J genes are TRBV4-1 and TRBJ1-6; D gene uncertain. The V end was cut by 0 bases, the J end by 0 bases, with 9 bases between. This CDR3 has 17 amino acids. The germline V gene encodes CDR1 MGHRA and CDR2 YSYEKL. In DNA, the CDR3 is TGCGCCAGCAGCCAAGATCCGGGGAGCTCCTATAATTCACCCCTCCACTTT. Translated, it gives CASSQDPGSSYNSPLHF.

The sample holds one count of this clonotype. A much bigger clone sits one base away, suggesting this may be a read error. The CDR3 does not end in the conserved phenylalanine or tryptophan, so this is likely a read error. V gene TRBV9 combines with J gene TRBJ2-7; tentatively, D is TRBD1 or TRBD2 (5 bases each). CDR1 and CDR2 from the germline V gene are SGDLS and YYNGEE. Deletions cut 0 bases from V and 0 bases from J, with 7 bases between. The CDR3 sequence is 14 residues long. CDR3 bases: TGTGCCAGCAGCGTAGAGGGGAGCTCCTACGAGCAGTACCTC. Its protein product is CASSVEGSSYEQYL.

The sample holds many counts of this clonotype. DNA for the CDR3: TGTGCCAGCAGCTTGGGTTCAAGAAGGCAGCGGGAGAACCACGAGCAGTACTTC. This gives the protein CASSLGSRRQRENHEQYF. The chain links TRBV7-2 to TRBJ2-7; 8 bases are a match to TRBD2. The CDR3 consists of 18 residues. Trimming took 3 bases from V and 5 from J; bases not matched to a gene: 18. Per germline, CDR1 SGHTA and CDR2 FQGNSA.